The sequence of this TCR beta chain was determined in a study of control samples from healthy donors and cancer patients. This clone showed up just once. Some clones are missing from TCRdb's copy, which holds only in-frame ones; the method was immunoSEQ multiplex PCR. The data contain tens of thousands of clones, more than 95% of them singletons. Trimming removed 0 bases from V and 4 bases from J; junction bases left unmatched: 3. From germline, CDR1 is SGHDT and CDR2 YYEEEE. There are 14 residues in the CDR3. The source of this sequence is a woman under 30 in good health. The sample comprised blood. The chain recombines TRBV5-6 with TRBJ1-2, with 7 bases identical to TRBD1. The CDR3 loop is CASSLGQGFYGYTF. The CDR3 nucleotides are TGTGCCAGCAGCTTGGGACAGGGATTCTATGGCTACACCTTC.